The TCR beta chain under discussion was sequenced for a study of blood T cell repertoires in COVID-19. Study overall: The cDNA or gDNA used as material had been derived from T cells, B-cell-depleted T cells, or PBMCs.

In the source study's methods: Estimation of nucleated cell counts was performed using reference gene primer amplification. The repertoire was sequenced with immunoSEQ multiplex PCR; TCRdb's copy has only in-frame clones and lacks some. V and J calls and clone size are copied from that table; D and trimming were computed from the DNA. This sample has some 65,000 clones, with less than 95% found just once. This clone was observed a handful of times. The sequenced material came from peripheral blood. The clonotype comes from a man in his fifties with COVID-19, enrolled during active disease.

The CDR3 DNA is TGTGCCAGCAGCTCCGGGACTAGCGGGAGCATGGTCCAGTTCTTC. The encoded protein is CASSSGTSGSMVQFF. The rearrangement links TRBV7-2 to TRBJ2-1, with 14 bases lining up with TRBD2. The CDR3 contains 15 residues. V lost 4 bases to trimming and J lost 13 bases; unmatched junction nucleotides: 9. The germline CDR1 and CDR2 sequences are SGHTA and FQGNSA.